Below, 10 T cell receptor beta chains from the same sample are listed, as sequenced in a study of T-cell reconstitution after alpha-beta-depleted transplantation in children. Study-level findings and limits: A year had passed since transplant, and T-cell counts and diversity by then came mostly from newly produced T cells.

Unique molecular identifiers were used in preparing the TCRbeta library. TCRdb re-analysed the PCR reads in MiXCR, keeping a single row per CDR3 protein. The sample yields about 300,000 distinct CDR3 sequences, roughly 7.8% seen once. Their cognate antigens are unknown. The starting material was peripheral blood, obtained 360 days after TCRalphabeta/CD19-depleted stem cell transplant. The receptor set was obtained from a female patient under 10 years old who had a stem cell transplant for Fanconi anemia, so the T cells may come from the graft donor.

The chain's CDR3 is CASSLDRGWAEAFF. DNA for the CDR3: TGTGCCAGCAGCTTAGATCGGGGGTGGGCTGAAGCTTTCTTT. The chain couples TRBV11-2 to TRBJ1-1, with a weak D call TRBD1 (5 bases). CDR1 and CDR2 (germline): SGHAT, FQNNGV. Trimming cost V 0 bases and J 6 bases, with 11 bases left between them. There are 14 residues in the CDR3.

This clonotype was picked up many times. V usage is TRBV6-5 and J usage is TRBJ1-2; possible D gene TRBD1, 6 bases. This CDR3 contains 14 residues. CDR1 is MNHEY and CDR2 is SVGAGI in the germline V gene. Trimming pared 1 base from V and 2 bases from J, leaving 8 bases between. The DNA of the CDR3 is TGTGCCAGCAGTTACTGGCAGGGGAACTATGGCTACACCTTC. Translation gives CASSYWQGNYGYTF.

The chain links TRBV7-2 to TRBJ1-1; 10 nucleotides line up with TRBD1. CDR3 length equals 13 residues. CDR1 and CDR2 (germline): SGHTA, FQGNSA. J was trimmed by 10 bases and V by 3 bases; bases with no gene match: 5. CDR3 nucleotides: TGTGCCAGCAGCTTCGACAGGGGGCGCGGAGCTTTCTTT. This codes for CASSFDRGRGAFF.

This clonotype was observed many times. The CDR3 DNA follows: TGTGCCAGCAGTTTCAGACAGGGGGCTACCACAGATACGCAGTATTTT. Its protein product is CASSFRQGATTDTQYF. This chain links TRBV28 with TRBJ2-3; 10 bases line up with TRBD1. This CDR3 has 16 residues. Germline lookup yields CDR1 MDHEN and CDR2 SYDVKM. With 3 bases clipped from V and 2 bases from J, the junction kept 5 bases outside the gene matches.

This chain joins TRBV7-2 and TRBJ2-7, with D perhaps matching TRBD1 (5 bases). The V end was cut by 1 base, the J end by 7 bases, with 17 bases between. CDR1 and CDR2 (germline): SGHTA, FQGNSA. This CDR3 is 15 amino acids long. The CDR3 is CASSLVQGILREQYF. CDR3 nucleotide sequence: TGTGCCAGCAGCTTAGTTCAGGGTATACTACGTGAGCAGTACTTC.

The sample holds many counts of this clonotype. The chain links TRBV9 to TRBJ2-7; D gene ambiguous. Looked up from germline, CDR1 is SGDLS and CDR2 is YYNGEE. V was trimmed by 0 bases and J by 4 bases, leaving 8 bases between them. The CDR3 is 13 residues long. CDR3 region: CASSVGLSYEQYF. CDR3 in DNA: TGTGCCAGCAGCGTAGGACTTTCTTACGAGCAGTACTTC.

This sequence joins TRBV6-1 and TRBJ1-1; tentative D call: TRBD1 (5 bases). V was cut by 7 bases and J by 2 bases, with 14 bases left in between. Germline V gene sequence: CDR1 MNHNS, CDR2 SASEGT. This CDR3 spans 14 amino acids. The CDR3 here is CASKWRGLNTEAFF. CDR3 nucleotide sequence: TGTGCCAGCAAGTGGCGGGGACTTAACACTGAAGCTTTCTTT.

This clonotype was found once. This chain connects TRBV7-9 to TRBJ1-2; D possibly corresponds to TRBD1 (6 bases). Germline V gene lookup returns CDR1 SEHNR and CDR2 FQNEAQ (reference sequence). V lost 2 bases, J lost 4 bases, and 17 bases lay in between. The CDR3 runs 16 residues. CDR3 sequence (DNA): TGTGCCAGCAGCTTACCGGGGGACATTTTCAGCTATGGCTACACCTTC. Amino acids: CASSLPGDIFSYGYTF.

This clonotype has ten or more counts. The rearrangement joins TRBV20-1 to TRBJ1-2; possible D gene TRBD1, 5 bases. V lost 0 bases to trimming and J lost 3 bases, with 17 bases between them. This CDR3 region has 16 residues. Germline V CDR1 and CDR2: DFQATT, SNEGSKA (reference sequence). For the CDR3, the DNA is TGCAGTGCTAGAGATGTGGAGGTTGGCAGGGACTATGGCTACACCTTC. Its protein product is CSARDVEVGRDYGYTF.

This clonotype has ten or more counts. CDR3 DNA: TGTGCCAGCATGTTACAGGGGGGTATCGATGAGCAGTTCTTC. This gives the protein CASMLQGGIDEQFF. V gene TRBV12-3 or TRBV12-4 combines with J gene TRBJ2-1, with 8 bases lining up with TRBD1. The CDR3 consists of 14 residues. V shed 7 bases and J 8 bases; nucleotides not matched to a gene: 10.